This TCR beta chain is drawn from a study of blood T cell repertoires in COVID-19. V dropped 4 bases and J dropped 0; count of bases not matched to a gene: 4. The CDR3 totals 17 residues. CDR1 and CDR2 from the germline V gene are SGHRS and YFSETQ. TCRdb's table, derived via immunoSEQ multiplex PCR, lists solely in-frame clones and lacks some. The profile covers around 35,000 clones, with over 70% appearing a single time and around 3% taken by the ten largest. The sequenced sample consisted of peripheral blood. The clonotype was recovered from a man in his 70s with COVID-19, enrolled during active disease. The rearrangement joins TRBV5-1 to TRBJ2-1; 13 bases are a match to TRBD2. The CDR3 is CASSGGTSGISYNEQFF. The CDR3 DNA reads as TGCGCCAGCAGCGGGGGGACTAGCGGGATCTCCTACAATGAGCAGTTCTTC.